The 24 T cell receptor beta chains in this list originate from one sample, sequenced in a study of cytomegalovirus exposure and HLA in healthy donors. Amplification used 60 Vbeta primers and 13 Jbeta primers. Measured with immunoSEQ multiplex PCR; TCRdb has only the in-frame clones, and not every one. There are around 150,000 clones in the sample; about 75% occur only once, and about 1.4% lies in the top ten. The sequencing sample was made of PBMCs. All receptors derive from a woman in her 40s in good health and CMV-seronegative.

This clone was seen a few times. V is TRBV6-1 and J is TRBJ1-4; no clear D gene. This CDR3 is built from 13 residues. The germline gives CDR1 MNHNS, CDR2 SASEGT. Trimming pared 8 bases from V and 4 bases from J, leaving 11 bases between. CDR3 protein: CASHQVINEKLFF. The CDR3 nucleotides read TGTGCCAGCCATCAGGTTATTAATGAAAAACTGTTTTTT.

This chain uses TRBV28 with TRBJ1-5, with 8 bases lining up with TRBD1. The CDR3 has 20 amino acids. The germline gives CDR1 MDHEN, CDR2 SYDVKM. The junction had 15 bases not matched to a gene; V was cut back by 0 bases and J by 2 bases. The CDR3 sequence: CASSLWAQGASFGGNQPQHF. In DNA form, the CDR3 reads TGTGCCAGCAGTTTATGGGCGCAGGGGGCCTCCTTTGGGGGCAATCAGCCCCAGCATTTT. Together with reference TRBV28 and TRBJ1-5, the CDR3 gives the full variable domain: DVKVTQSSRYLVKRTGEKVFLECVQDMDHENMFWYRQDPGLGLRLIYFSYDVKMKEKGDIPEGYSVSREKKERFSLILESASTNQTSMYLCASSLWAQGASFGGNQPQHFGDGTRLSIL.

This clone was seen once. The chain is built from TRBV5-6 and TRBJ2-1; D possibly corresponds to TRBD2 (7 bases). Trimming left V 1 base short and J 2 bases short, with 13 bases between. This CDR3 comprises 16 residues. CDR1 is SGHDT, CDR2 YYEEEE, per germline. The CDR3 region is CASSLLGGRAYNEQFF. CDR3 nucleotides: TGTGCCAGCAGCTTGTTGGGGGGGCGAGCCTACAATGAGCAGTTCTTC.

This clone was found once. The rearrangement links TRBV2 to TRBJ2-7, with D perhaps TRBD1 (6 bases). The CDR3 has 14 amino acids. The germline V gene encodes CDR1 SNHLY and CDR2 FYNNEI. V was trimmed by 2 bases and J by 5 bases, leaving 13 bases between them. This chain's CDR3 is CASSESGEHHEQYF. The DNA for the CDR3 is TGTGCCAGCAGTGAATCAGGGGAGCACCACGAGCAGTACTTC.

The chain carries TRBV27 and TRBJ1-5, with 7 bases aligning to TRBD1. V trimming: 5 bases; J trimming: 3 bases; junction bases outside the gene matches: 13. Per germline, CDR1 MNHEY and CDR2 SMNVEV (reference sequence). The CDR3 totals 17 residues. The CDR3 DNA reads TGTGCCAGCAGTCCACTCGGAGGACAGGCCTCCAATCAGCCCCAGCATTTT. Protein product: CASSPLGGQASNQPQHF.

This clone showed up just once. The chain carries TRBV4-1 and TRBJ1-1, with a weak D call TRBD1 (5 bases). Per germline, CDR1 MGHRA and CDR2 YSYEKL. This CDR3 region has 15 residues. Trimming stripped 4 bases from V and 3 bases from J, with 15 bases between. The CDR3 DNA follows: TGCGCCAGCAGCCGATTGTACCCACAGGACACTGAAGCTTTCTTT. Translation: CASSRLYPQDTEAFF.

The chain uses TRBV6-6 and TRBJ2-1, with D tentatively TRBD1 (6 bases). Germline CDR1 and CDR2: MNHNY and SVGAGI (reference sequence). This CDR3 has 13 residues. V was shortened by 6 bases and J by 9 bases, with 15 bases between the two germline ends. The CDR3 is CASSRQVVGEQFF. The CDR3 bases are TGTGCCAGCAGCCGACAGGTTGTAGGTGAGCAGTTCTTC.

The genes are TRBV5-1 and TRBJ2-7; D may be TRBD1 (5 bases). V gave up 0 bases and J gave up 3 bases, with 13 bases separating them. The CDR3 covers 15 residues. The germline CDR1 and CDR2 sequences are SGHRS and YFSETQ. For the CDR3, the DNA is TGCGCCAGCAGCTTGGCACTTCGCCAGGGCTACGAGCAGTACTTC. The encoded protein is CASSLALRQGYEQYF.

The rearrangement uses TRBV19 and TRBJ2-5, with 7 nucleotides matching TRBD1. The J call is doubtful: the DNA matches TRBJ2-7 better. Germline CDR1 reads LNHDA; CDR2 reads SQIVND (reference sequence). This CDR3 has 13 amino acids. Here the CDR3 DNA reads TGTGCCAGTAGTTGGACAGGTGACTACGAGCAGTACTTC. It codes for CASSWTGDYEQYF.

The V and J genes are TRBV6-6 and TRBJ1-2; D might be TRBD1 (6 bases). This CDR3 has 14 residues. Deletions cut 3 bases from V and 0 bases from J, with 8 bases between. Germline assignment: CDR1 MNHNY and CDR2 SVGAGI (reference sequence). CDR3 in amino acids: CASSYGQSNYGYTF. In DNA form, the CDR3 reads TGTGCCAGCAGTTATGGACAGTCTAACTATGGCTACACCTTC.

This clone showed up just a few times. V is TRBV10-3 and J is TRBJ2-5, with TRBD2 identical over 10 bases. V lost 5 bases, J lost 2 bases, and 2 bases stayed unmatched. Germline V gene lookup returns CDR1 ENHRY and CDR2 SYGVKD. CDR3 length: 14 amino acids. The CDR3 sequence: CAISRTSGQETQYF. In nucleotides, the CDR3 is TGTGCCATCAGTAGGACTAGCGGTCAAGAGACCCAGTACTTC.

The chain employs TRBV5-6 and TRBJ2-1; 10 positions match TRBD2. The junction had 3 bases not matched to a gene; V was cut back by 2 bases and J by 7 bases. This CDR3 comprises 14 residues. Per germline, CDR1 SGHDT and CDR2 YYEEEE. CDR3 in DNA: TGTGCCAGCAGCTTTCTAGCGGGGGTAAATGAGCAGTTCTTC. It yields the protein CASSFLAGVNEQFF.

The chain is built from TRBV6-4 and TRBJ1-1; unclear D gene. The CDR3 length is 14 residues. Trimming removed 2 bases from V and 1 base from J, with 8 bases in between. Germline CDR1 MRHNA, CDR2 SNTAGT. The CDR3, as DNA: TGTGCCAGCAGTGACCACCCACAGAACACTGAAGCTTTCTTT. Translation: CASSDHPQNTEAFF.

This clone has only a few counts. As DNA, the CDR3 is TGTGCCAGTACCGACCGGGGGGGAGCTAACTATGGCTACACCTTC. Translated: CASTDRGGANYGYTF. This chain uses TRBV19 with TRBJ1-2; possibly TRBD1 for D (5 bases). V was trimmed by 7 bases and J by 0 bases, leaving 15 bases between them. The CDR3 sequence is 15 residues long. The germline V gene encodes CDR1 LNHDA and CDR2 SQIVND (reference sequence). The whole variable domain, filled in from reference TRBV19 and TRBJ1-2, reads DGGITQSPKYLFRKEGQNVTLSCEQNLNHDAMYWYRQDPGQGLRLIYYSQIVNDFQKGDIAEGYSVSREKKESFPLTVTSAQKNPTAFYLCASTDRGGANYGYTFGSGTRLTVV.

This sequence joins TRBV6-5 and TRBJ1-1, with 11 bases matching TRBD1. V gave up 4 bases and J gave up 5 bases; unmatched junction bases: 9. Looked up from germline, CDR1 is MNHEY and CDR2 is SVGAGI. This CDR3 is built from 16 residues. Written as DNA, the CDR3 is TGTGCCAGCAGTTCAGGGACAGGGGGGAGAAGGACTGAAGCTTTCTTT. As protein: CASSSGTGGRRTEAFF.

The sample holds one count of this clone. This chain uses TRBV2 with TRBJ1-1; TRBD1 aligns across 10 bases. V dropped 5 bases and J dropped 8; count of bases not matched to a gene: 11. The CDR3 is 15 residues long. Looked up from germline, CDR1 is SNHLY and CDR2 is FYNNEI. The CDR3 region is CASSPQPGQGTEAFF. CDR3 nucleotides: TGTGCCAGCAGTCCACAACCGGGACAGGGGACAGAAGCTTTCTTT.

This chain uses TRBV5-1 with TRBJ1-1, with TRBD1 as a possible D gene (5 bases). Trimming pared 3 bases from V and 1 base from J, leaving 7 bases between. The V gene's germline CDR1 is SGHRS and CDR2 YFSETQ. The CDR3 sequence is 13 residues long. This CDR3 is CASSYDRNTEAFF. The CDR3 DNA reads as TGCGCCAGCAGCTATGACAGGAACACTGAAGCTTTCTTT.

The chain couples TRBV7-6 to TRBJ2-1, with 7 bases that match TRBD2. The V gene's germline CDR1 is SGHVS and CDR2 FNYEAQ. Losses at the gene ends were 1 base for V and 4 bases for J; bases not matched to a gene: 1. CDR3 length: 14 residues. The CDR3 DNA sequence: TGTGCCAGCAGCTTAGGGGGGGGGTACAATGAGCAGTTCTTC. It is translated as CASSLGGGYNEQFF.

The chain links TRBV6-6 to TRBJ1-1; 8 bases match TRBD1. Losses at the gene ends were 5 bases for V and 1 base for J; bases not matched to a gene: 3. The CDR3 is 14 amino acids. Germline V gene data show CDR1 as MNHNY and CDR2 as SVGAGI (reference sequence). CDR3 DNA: TGTGCCAGCAGTAAACAGGGGGAGAACACTGAAGCTTTCTTT. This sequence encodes CASSKQGENTEAFF.

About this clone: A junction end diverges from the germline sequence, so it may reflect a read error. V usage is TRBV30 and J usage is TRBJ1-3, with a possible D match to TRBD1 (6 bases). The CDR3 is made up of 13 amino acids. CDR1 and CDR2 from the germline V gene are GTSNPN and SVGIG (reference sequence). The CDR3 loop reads CARRTDNGNTIYF. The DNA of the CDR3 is TGTGCCCGGAGGACAGACAATGGAAACACCATATATTTT.

In nucleotides, the CDR3 is TGTGCCAGCACCCAATGGGACAGGAGGGAGACCCAGTACTTC. This encodes CASTQWDRRETQYF. V and J are TRBV7-2 and TRBJ2-5; 8 bases fit TRBD1. V trimming: 7 bases; J trimming: 5 bases; junction bases outside the gene matches: 9. Looked up from germline, CDR1 is SGHTA and CDR2 is FQGNSA. There are 14 residues in the CDR3.

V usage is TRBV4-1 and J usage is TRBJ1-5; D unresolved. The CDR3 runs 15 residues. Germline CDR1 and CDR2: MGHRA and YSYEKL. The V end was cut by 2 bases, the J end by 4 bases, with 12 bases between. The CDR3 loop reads CASSQTEGHNQPQHF. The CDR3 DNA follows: TGCGCCAGCAGCCAAACCGAGGGCCATAATCAGCCCCAGCATTTT.

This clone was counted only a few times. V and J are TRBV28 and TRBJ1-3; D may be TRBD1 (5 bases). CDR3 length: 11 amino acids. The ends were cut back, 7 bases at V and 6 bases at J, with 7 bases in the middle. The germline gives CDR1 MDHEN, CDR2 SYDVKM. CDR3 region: CASTGENTIYF. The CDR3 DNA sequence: TGTGCCAGCACGGGGGAAAACACCATATATTTT.

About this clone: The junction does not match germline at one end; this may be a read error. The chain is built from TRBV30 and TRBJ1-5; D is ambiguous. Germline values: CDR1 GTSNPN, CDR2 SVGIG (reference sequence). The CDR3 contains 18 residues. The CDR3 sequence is CAWSVGEGLVGSNQPQHF. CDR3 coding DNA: TGTGCCTGGAGTGTCGGTGAGGGCTTGGTAGGAAGCAATCAGCCTCAGCATTTT.